This passage covers 27 T cell receptor beta chains from one sample sequenced in a study of cytomegalovirus exposure and HLA in healthy donors. The PCR contained 60 Vbeta and 13 Jbeta primers. Data came from immunoSEQ multiplex PCR; TCRdb stores just in-frame clones and leaves some out. The sample includes some 120,000 clones, approximately 69% of them seen just once. Input material: PBMCs. These receptors all come from a man between 40 and 49 years old in good health and CMV-seropositive.

The gene calls are TRBV30 and TRBJ2-7, with D perhaps matching TRBD1 (6 bases). V dropped 8 bases and J dropped 7 bases, with 15 bases sitting between them. The CDR3 runs to 11 residues. Germline CDR1 is GTSNPN and CDR2 is SVGIG (reference sequence). The CDR3 spells CAGHWGREQYF. DNA of the CDR3: TGTGCCGGTCATTGGGGGCGTGAGCAGTACTTC.

This clone was recorded once. This chain connects TRBV6-1 to TRBJ1-5, with 8 bases that match TRBD1. Germline CDR1 is MNHNS and CDR2 is SASEGT. CDR3 length: 16 residues. The V segment lost 6 bases and the J segment 0 bases; nucleotides outside the gene matches: 7. CDR3 DNA sequence: TGTGCCAGCAGCGAAACAGGGGGTAATAGCAATCAGCCCCAGCATTTT. It is translated as CASSETGGNSNQPQHF.

This chain links TRBV19 with TRBJ2-7; 11 nucleotides match TRBD1. There are 14 residues in the CDR3. The ends lost 6 bases at V and 5 bases at J; junction bases unmatched: 6. Germline loops: CDR1 LNHDA, CDR2 SQIVND (reference sequence). CDR3 DNA sequence: TGTGCCAGTAGACCTCGGACAGGGGGCGACGAGCAGTACTTC. Protein sequence: CASRPRTGGDEQYF.

This clone appeared a few times. V usage is TRBV4-3 and J usage is TRBJ2-7; the D gene is possibly TRBD2 (6 bases). Germline V CDR1 and CDR2: LGHNA, YSLEER. The V end lost 0 bases, the J end lost 6 bases, and 18 bases lay between the germline ends. CDR3 length equals 16 residues. The CDR3 reads CASSQDLVGREAEQYF. The CDR3 DNA is TGCGCCAGCAGCCAAGATCTCGTCGGCAGGGAGGCCGAGCAGTACTTC.

This clone appeared a few times. The chain uses TRBV6-5 and TRBJ1-6, with D hard to call. This CDR3 has 14 amino acids. With 0 bases removed from V and 11 bases from J, the gap between germline ends came to 11 bases. The germline V gene has CDR1 MNHEY and CDR2 SVGAGI. The CDR3 is CASSYSSPGTPLHF. Written as DNA, the CDR3 is TGTGCCAGCAGTTACTCGAGTCCGGGAACACCCCTCCACTTT.

The chain couples TRBV6-4 to TRBJ1-1; no reliable D call. This CDR3 region has 13 residues. V lost 4 bases and J 1 base, leaving 7 bases between the germline ends. Germline V lookup: CDR1 MRHNA, CDR2 SNTAGT. CDR3 DNA: TGTGCCAGCAGTGTGGAGGAGAACACTGAAGCTTTCTTT. Translating it yields CASSVEENTEAFF.

This clone was detected only once. The rearrangement links TRBV7-6 to TRBJ1-3; 8 positions match TRBD1. V dropped 3 bases and J dropped 0; count of bases not matched to a gene: 4. In germline, CDR1 is SGHVS, CDR2 FNYEAQ. The CDR3 consists of 16 residues. DNA for the CDR3: TGTGCCAGCAGCTTCTCTACAGGGGGCTCTGGAAACACCATATATTTT. It specifies CASSFSTGGSGNTIYF.

This chain uses TRBV28 with TRBJ2-7, with a possible D match to TRBD1 (5 bases). CDR3 length: 13 amino acids. Germline-derived CDR1 and CDR2 are MDHEN and SYDVKM. Trimming pared 5 bases from V and 2 bases from J, leaving 10 bases between. The CDR3 region is CASSAQAPYEQYF. In DNA form, the CDR3 reads TGTGCCAGCAGTGCACAGGCCCCCTACGAGCAGTACTTC.

This chain joins TRBV5-5 and TRBJ2-3; no reliable D call. Germline V gene lookup returns CDR1 SGHKS and CDR2 YYEKEE (reference sequence). V was trimmed by 4 bases and J by 4 bases, leaving 7 bases between them. There are 12 residues in the CDR3. Here the CDR3 DNA reads TGTGCCAGCAGCGCAGGTCCAGATACGCAGTATTTT. It is translated as CASSAGPDTQYF.

The sample holds one count of this clone. The chain carries TRBV29-1 and TRBJ1-3; TRBD1 might be the D (6 bases). V was shortened by 5 bases and J by 9 bases, with 17 bases between the two germline ends. This CDR3 has 13 amino acids. Germline V gene data show CDR1 as SQVTM and CDR2 as ANQGSEA. The CDR3 region is CSVQGMGDGTIYF. CDR3 in DNA: TGCAGCGTTCAGGGGATGGGGGACGGCACCATATATTTT.

This chain uses TRBV2 with TRBJ1-1, with 10 bases matching TRBD1. Germline V gene data show CDR1 as SNHLY and CDR2 as FYNNEI. V lost 2 bases and J lost 6; bases outside the gene matches: 9. The CDR3 length is 16 residues. Here the CDR3 reads CASSESDRGLFAEAFF. The CDR3 region has the DNA TGTGCCAGCAGTGAAAGTGACAGGGGGCTTTTTGCTGAAGCTTTCTTT.

This chain joins TRBV6-5 and TRBJ1-1, with 7 bases fitting TRBD1. CDR1 is MNHEY, CDR2 SVGAGI, per germline. After removal of 7 bases from V and 2 bases from J, the junction contained 10 bases not matched to a gene. The CDR3 totals 15 residues. CDR3 loop: CASTTPGQPNTEAFF. CDR3 DNA sequence: TGTGCCAGCACTACCCCGGGACAGCCTAACACTGAAGCTTTCTTT.

The chain combines TRBV10-2 with TRBJ2-1; TRBD2 matches 9 bases. The germline V gene encodes CDR1 WSHSY and CDR2 SAAADI. Unmatched junction bases numbered 19, after V lost 6 bases and J lost 7 bases. The CDR3 has 18 residues. CDR3 residues: CASRAGPAVAGDRNEQFF. DNA of the CDR3: TGCGCCAGCAGAGCGGGTCCCGCGGTAGCGGGAGATAGAAATGAGCAGTTCTTC.

This chain joins TRBV7-9 and TRBJ1-5, with 9 bases matching TRBD1. The ends lost 5 bases at V and 4 bases at J; junction bases unmatched: 6. CDR1 SEHNR and CDR2 FQNEAQ come from the germline V gene (reference sequence). This CDR3 is 15 amino acids long. Written as DNA, the CDR3 is TGTGCCAGCAGCGCACAGGGGGCTCCAAATCAGCCCCAGCATTTT. Protein product: CASSAQGAPNQPQHF.

The chain couples TRBV13 to TRBJ2-7, with TRBD2 matching over 14 bases. Germline CDR1 is PRHDT and CDR2 is FYEKMQ (reference sequence). This CDR3 spans 16 amino acids. The V gene end was trimmed by 4 bases and the J gene end by 4 bases; junction bases not matched to a gene: 6. The CDR3 protein is CASSSTTSGGAYEQYF. The CDR3 DNA is TGTGCCAGCAGCTCTACGACTAGCGGGGGGGCTTACGAGCAGTACTTC.

This clone was seen only once. The chain uses TRBV11-3 and TRBJ1-2; D unresolved. CDR3 size: 15 residues. Germline V lookup: CDR1 SGHNT, CDR2 YENEEA. Trimming stripped 3 bases from V and 3 bases from J, with 14 bases between. CDR3 sequence: CASSFYSPGYYGYTF. In DNA, the CDR3 is TGTGCCAGCAGCTTTTACAGCCCTGGGTACTATGGCTACACCTTC.

The CDR3: CASSPLSGSNTGELFF. The CDR3 DNA is TGTGCCAGCTCACCCCTTAGCGGGTCGAACACCGGGGAGCTGTTTTTT. This rearrangement joins TRBV18 to TRBJ2-2, with TRBD2 identical over 7 bases. The CDR3 length is 16 residues. CDR1 and CDR2 (germline): KGHSH, LQKENI. V was clipped by 3 bases and J by 0 bases; unmatched bases: 4.

The chain recombines TRBV21-1 with TRBJ2-7; TRBD1 was called by the table and not checked on the DNA. TRBV21-1 is described as a pseudogene. The CDR3 has 16 residues. The CDR3 is CASSKGGQGAFHEQYF. CDR3 in DNA: TGTGCCAGCAGCAAAGGGGGACAGGGGGCGTTCCACGAGCAGTACTTC.

As for this clone: The junction and the germline gene differ at one end; a read error may be behind it. The CDR3 loop reads CASSIEGGKINEQFF. The CDR3 DNA reads TGTGCTAGCAGTATCGAAGGCGGGAAGATCAATGAGCAGTTCTTC. The chain is built from TRBV7-7 and TRBJ2-1; D is perhaps TRBD2 (6 bases). The CDR3 is 15 amino acids. Germline-derived CDR1 and CDR2 are SSHAT and FNYEAQ (reference sequence).

The rearrangement joins TRBV9 to TRBJ1-1; the D gene is possibly TRBD1 (5 bases). V was cut by 2 bases and J by 5 bases, with 10 bases left in between. The CDR3 has 13 residues. The V gene's germline CDR1 is SGDLS and CDR2 YYNGEE. The CDR3 bases are TGTGCCAGCAGCGTTATCCAGGGAACTGAAGCTTTCTTT. Amino acids: CASSVIQGTEAFF.

The chain recombines TRBV18 with TRBJ2-2; 8 nucleotides line up with TRBD1. Germline V CDR1 and CDR2: KGHSH, LQKENI. V shed 2 bases, J shed 5 bases, and the junction held 7 bases outside the gene matches. The CDR3 runs 16 residues. CDR3 in amino acids: CASSPSQTGATGELFF. The CDR3, as DNA: TGTGCCAGCTCACCATCCCAGACAGGGGCGACCGGGGAGCTGTTTTTT.

The chain carries TRBV5-1 and TRBJ2-1; 8 nucleotides match TRBD1. Trimming removed 4 bases from V and 4 bases from J; junction bases left unmatched: 10. The CDR3 has 16 amino acids. CDR1 SGHRS and CDR2 YFSETQ come from the germline V gene. CDR3 region: CASSPKPGQEYNEQFF. For the CDR3, the DNA is TGCGCCAGCAGCCCCAAGCCGGGACAGGAGTACAATGAGCAGTTCTTC.

The CDR3 DNA reads as TGCGCCAGCAGCCCGGGACTAGCGGGGGCCCCAGATACGCAGTATTTT. Amino acids: CASSPGLAGAPDTQYF. The V and J genes are TRBV5-1 and TRBJ2-3; 14 bases line up with TRBD2. Germline values: CDR1 SGHRS, CDR2 YFSETQ. CDR3 length: 16 residues. J gave up 4 bases and V 4 bases, and 5 bases lay outside the gene matches.

V and J are TRBV5-1 and TRBJ1-1, with D unclear. Germline-derived CDR1 and CDR2 are SGHRS and YFSETQ. V was pared by 5 bases and J by 3 bases, with 17 bases between. The CDR3 totals 15 residues. The CDR3 region has the DNA TGCGCCAGCAGTTATTCCGGGTCGAGGGACACTGAAGCTTTCTTT. Its protein is CASSYSGSRDTEAFF. Full variable domain (missing parts from reference TRBV5-1 and TRBJ1-1): KAGVTQTPRYLIKTRGQQVTLSCSPISGHRSVSWYQQTPGQGLQFLFEYFSETQRNKGNFPGRFSGRQFSNSRSEMNVSTLELGDSALYLCASSYSGSRDTEAFFGQGTRLTVV.

The chain recombines TRBV19 with TRBJ1-6, with 9 bases that match TRBD1. This CDR3 has 15 amino acids. Looked up from germline, CDR1 is LNHDA and CDR2 is SQIVND (reference sequence). V lost 5 bases and J lost 6; bases outside the gene matches: 5. The CDR3 DNA reads as TGTGCCAGTAGTTTCACGGACAGGGGTAATTCACCCCTCCACTTT. It specifies CASSFTDRGNSPLHF.

V gene TRBV27 combines with J gene TRBJ1-1; TRBD1 is a possible D gene (6 bases). CDR1 and CDR2 (germline): MNHEY, SMNVEV (reference sequence). The CDR3 totals 12 residues. Between the trimmed V and J ends, which lost 5 bases and 5 bases, there was a span of 9 bases. CDR3 DNA sequence: TGTGCCAGCAGTCCGACAGGAACTGAAGCTTTCTTT. Translation gives CASSPTGTEAFF.

This clone was recorded only once. The rearrangement joins TRBV7-6 to TRBJ1-4; TRBD1 might be the D (5 bases). Germline CDR1 and CDR2: SGHVS and FNYEAQ. This CDR3 is built from 15 residues. Trimming took 5 bases from V and 8 from J, leaving 18 bases between them. The CDR3 loop reads CASSLGGMAGEKLFF. The CDR3 bases are TGTGCCAGCAGCCTTGGGGGAATGGCGGGGGAAAAACTGTTTTTT.